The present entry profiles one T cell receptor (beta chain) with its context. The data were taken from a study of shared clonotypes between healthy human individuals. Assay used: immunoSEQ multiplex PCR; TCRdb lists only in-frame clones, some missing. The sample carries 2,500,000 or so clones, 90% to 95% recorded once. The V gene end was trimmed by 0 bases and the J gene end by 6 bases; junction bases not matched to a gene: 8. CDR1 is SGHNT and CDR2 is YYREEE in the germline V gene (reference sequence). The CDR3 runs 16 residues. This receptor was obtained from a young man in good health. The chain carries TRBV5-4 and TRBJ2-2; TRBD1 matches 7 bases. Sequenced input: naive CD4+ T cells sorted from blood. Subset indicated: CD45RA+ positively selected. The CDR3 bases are TGTGCCAGCAGCTTGGCCCGTCAGGGGGTGCCCGGGGAGCTGTTTTTT. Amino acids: CASSLARQGVPGELFF.